Shown below are 8 T cell receptor beta chains from a single sample sequenced in a study of cytotoxic CD8 clonotypes in ibrutinib-treated CLL. Here immunoSEQ multiplex PCR was the method, and the copy in TCRdb shows in-frame clones only, minus some. The sample lists more than 150,000 clones; about 72% were seen once. The source material was PBMCs, sampled after 24 months of ibrutinib treatment. These receptor sequences come from a human donor with chronic lymphocytic leukemia.

The chain is built from TRBV12-5 and TRBJ2-2; 11 bases are a match to TRBD1. J was trimmed by 7 bases and V by 5 bases; bases with no gene match: 6. The germline gives CDR1 LGHNT, CDR2 FRNRAP. This CDR3 comprises 15 residues. CDR3 sequence reads: CASGLGQGVIGELFF. CDR3 coding DNA: TGTGCTAGTGGTCTGGGACAGGGGGTAATCGGGGAGCTGTTTTTT.

This chain uses TRBV6-5 with TRBJ1-2; D may be TRBD1 (5 bases). CDR3 length equals 15 residues. Germline V lookup: CDR1 MNHEY, CDR2 SVGAGI. Trimming took 2 bases from V and 6 from J, leaving 16 bases between them. CDR3 sequence reads: CASSYRQEGFDGYTF. The DNA of the CDR3 is TGTGCCAGCAGTTACCGCCAGGAGGGGTTCGATGGCTACACCTTC.

V is TRBV11-3 and J is TRBJ2-3; D possibly corresponds to TRBD2 (7 bases). This CDR3 comprises 14 residues. CDR1 and CDR2 from the germline V gene are SGHNT and YENEEA. Deletions cut 5 bases from V and 6 bases from J, with 15 bases between. The CDR3 DNA sequence: TGTGCCAGCAGCCGCGCGGGAGACAGGGATACGCAGTATTTT. This sequence encodes CASSRAGDRDTQYF. The full variable domain, completed using reference TRBV11-3 and TRBJ2-3, is EAGVVQSPRYKIIEKKQPVAFWCNPISGHNTLYWYLQNLGQGPELLIRYENEEAVDDSQLPKDRFSAERLKGVDSTLKIQPAELGDSAVYLCASSRAGDRDTQYFGPGTRLTVL.

The chain links TRBV7-2 to TRBJ2-1; D is unclear. Per the germline V gene, CDR1 is SGHTA and CDR2 is FQGNSA. CDR3 length equals 11 residues. V was shortened by 7 bases and J by 2 bases, with 3 bases between the two germline ends. The CDR3 DNA is TGTGCCAGCACTCCCTACAATGAGCAGTTCTTC. It yields the protein CASTPYNEQFF.

This chain connects TRBV29-1 to TRBJ2-3; the match to TRBD1 covers 9 bases. This CDR3 region has 14 residues. The J segment lost 0 bases and the V segment lost 5 bases, leaving 3 bases of the junction unmatched. Germline CDR1 reads SQVTM; CDR2 reads ANQGSEA. The CDR3 loop is CSVRDRGSTDTQYF. The CDR3 bases are TGCAGCGTTCGCGACAGGGGGAGCACAGATACGCAGTATTTT.

The rearrangement joins TRBV13 to TRBJ2-3; 8 positions match TRBD2. This CDR3 comprises 12 residues. Germline V CDR1 and CDR2: PRHDT, FYEKMQ (reference sequence). With 8 bases clipped from V and 6 bases from J, the junction kept 4 bases outside the gene matches. The DNA for the CDR3 is TGTGCCAGCGCGGGACTAGGTGATACGCAGTATTTT. Amino acids: CASAGLGDTQYF.

The V gene is TRBV6-1, the J gene TRBJ2-5; D may be TRBD1 or TRBD2 (5 bases each). Trimming pared 2 bases from V and 5 bases from J, leaving 12 bases between. The CDR3 is 14 amino acids. CDR1 and CDR2 (germline): MNHNS, SASEGT. CDR3 protein: CASSESWGSETQYF. CDR3 coding DNA: TGTGCCAGCAGTGAATCTTGGGGGTCGGAGACCCAGTACTTC.

The chain joins TRBV7-2 to TRBJ2-7; a possible D gene is TRBD2 (6 bases). Trimming took 1 base from V and 0 from J, leaving 13 bases between them. CDR3 length: 16 residues. Germline V gene data show CDR1 as SGHTA and CDR2 as FQGNSA. The CDR3 sequence: CASSLVVGRVSYEQYF. The DNA of the CDR3 is TGTGCCAGCAGCTTAGTTGTCGGGAGAGTCTCCTACGAGCAGTACTTC.